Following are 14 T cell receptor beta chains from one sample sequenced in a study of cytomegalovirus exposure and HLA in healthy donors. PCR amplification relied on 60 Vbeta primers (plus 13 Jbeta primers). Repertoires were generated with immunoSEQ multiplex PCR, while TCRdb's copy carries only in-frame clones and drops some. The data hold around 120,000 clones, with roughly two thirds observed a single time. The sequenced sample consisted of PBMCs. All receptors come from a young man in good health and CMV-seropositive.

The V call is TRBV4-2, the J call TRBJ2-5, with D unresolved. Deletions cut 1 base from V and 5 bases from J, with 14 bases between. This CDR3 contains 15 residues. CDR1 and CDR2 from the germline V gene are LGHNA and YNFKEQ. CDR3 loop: CASSQGSLQRETQYF. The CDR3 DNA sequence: TGTGCCAGCAGCCAAGGTAGCCTCCAGAGGGAGACCCAGTACTTC.

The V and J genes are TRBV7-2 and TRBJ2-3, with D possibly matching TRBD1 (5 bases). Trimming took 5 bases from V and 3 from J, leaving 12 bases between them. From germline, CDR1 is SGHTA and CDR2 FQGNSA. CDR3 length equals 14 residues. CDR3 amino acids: CASSLHPGTDTQYF. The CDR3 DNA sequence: TGTGCCAGCAGCCTCCACCCAGGGACAGATACGCAGTATTTT.

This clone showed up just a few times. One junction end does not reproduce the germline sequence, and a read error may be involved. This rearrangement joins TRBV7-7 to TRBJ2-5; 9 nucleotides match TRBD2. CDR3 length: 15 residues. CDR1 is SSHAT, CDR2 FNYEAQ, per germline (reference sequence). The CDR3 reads CASSSGLAVQETQYF. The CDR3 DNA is TGTGCTAGCAGCTCGGGACTAGCAGTACAAGAGACCCAGTACTTC.

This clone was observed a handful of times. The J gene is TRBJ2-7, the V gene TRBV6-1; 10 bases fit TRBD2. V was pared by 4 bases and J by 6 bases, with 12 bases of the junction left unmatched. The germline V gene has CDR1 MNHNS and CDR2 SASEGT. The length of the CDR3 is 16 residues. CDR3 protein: CASSVLLAGERGEQYF. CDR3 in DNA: TGTGCCAGCAGTGTGCTCCTAGCGGGAGAAAGGGGCGAGCAGTACTTC.

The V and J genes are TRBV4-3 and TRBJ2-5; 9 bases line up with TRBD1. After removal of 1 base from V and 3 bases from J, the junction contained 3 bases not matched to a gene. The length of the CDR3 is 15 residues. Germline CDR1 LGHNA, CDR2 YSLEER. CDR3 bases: TGCGCCAGCAGCCAAGGGACAGGGGAAGAAGAGACCCAGTACTTC. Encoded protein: CASSQGTGEEETQYF.

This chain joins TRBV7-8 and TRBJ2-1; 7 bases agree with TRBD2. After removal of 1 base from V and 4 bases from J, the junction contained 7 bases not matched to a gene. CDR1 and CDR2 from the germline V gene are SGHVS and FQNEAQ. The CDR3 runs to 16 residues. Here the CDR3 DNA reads TGTGCCAGCAGCTTAGGGGGTGGGGGAGGGTACAATGAGCAGTTCTTC. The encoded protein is CASSLGGGGGYNEQFF.

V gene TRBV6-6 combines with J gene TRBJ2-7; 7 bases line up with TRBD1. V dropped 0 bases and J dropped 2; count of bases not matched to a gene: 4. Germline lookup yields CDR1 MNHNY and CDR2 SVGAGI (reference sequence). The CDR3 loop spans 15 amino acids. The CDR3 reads CASSYSGGQTYEQYF. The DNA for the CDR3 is TGTGCCAGCAGTTACTCTGGGGGACAGACCTACGAGCAGTACTTC.

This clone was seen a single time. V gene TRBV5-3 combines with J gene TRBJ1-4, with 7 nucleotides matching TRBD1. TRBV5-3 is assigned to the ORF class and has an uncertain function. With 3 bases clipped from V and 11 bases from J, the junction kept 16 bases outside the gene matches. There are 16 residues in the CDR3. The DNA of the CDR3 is TGTGCCAGAAGCTCGCGTCGTCAGGGGGGTTCTGAGAAACTGTTTTTT. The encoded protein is CARSSRRQGGSEKLFF.

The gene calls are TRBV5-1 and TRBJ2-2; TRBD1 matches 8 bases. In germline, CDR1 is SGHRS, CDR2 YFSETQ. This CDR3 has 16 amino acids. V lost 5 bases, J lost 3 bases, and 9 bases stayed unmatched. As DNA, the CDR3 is TGCGCCAGCAGTGATAGGCAGGGGGCGGACACCGGGGAGCTGTTTTTT. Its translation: CASSDRQGADTGELFF.

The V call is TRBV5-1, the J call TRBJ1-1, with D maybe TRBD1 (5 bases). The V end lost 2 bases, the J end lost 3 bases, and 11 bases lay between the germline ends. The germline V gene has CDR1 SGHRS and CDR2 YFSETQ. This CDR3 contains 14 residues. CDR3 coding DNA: TGCGCCAGCAGCTTCGCCCGGGGGTACACTGAAGCTTTCTTT. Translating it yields CASSFARGYTEAFF.

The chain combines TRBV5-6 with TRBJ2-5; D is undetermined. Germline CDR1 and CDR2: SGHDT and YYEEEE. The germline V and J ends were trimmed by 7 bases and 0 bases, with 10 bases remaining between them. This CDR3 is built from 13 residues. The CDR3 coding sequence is TGTGCCAGCTCCCCCCCCAACCAAGAGACCCAGTACTTC. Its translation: CASSPPNQETQYF. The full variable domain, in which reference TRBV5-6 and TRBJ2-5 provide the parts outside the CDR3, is DAGVTQSPTHLIKTRGQQVTLRCSPKSGHDTVSWYQQALGQGPQFIFQYYEEEERQRGNFPDRFSGHQFPNYSSELNVNALLLGDSALYLCASSPPNQETQYFGPGTRLLVL.

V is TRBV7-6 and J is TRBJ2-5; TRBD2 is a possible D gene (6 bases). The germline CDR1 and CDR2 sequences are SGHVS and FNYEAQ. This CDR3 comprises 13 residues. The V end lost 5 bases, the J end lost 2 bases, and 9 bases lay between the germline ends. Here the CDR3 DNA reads TGTGCCAGCAGCCCACGGGAGCAAGAGACCCAGTACTTC. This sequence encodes CASSPREQETQYF.

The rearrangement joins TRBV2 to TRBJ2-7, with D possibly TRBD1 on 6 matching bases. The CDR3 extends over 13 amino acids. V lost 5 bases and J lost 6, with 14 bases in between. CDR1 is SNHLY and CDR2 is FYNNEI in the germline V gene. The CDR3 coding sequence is TGTGCCAGCAGTCTGGACAGAGGCGGCGAGCAGTACTTC. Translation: CASSLDRGGEQYF.

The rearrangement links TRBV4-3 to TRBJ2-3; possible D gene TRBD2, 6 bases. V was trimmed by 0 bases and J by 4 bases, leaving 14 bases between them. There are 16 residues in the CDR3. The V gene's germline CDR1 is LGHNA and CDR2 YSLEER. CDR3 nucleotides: TGCGCCAGCAGCCAAGATTCGGGAGTGGGCCCAGATACGCAGTATTTT. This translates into CASSQDSGVGPDTQYF.